This TCR beta chain originates from a study of TIL therapy for anti-PD-1-resistant metastatic lung cancer. About the study: Progressing patients received lymphodepletion, expanded TIL infusion and IL-2.

This clone was seen a few times. As yet, its antigen is unknown. Regarding the study as a whole: TIL clonotype persistence in blood showed no apparent association with response.

The sample's time point: pre-treatment sample, taken before nivolumab and TIL therapy. The immunoSEQ assay was v3. Here immunoSEQ multiplex PCR was the method, and the copy in TCRdb shows in-frame clones only, minus some. The sample includes tens of thousands of clones, 60% to 85% seen only once; the top ten take around 7.8%. CDR1 SGHRS and CDR2 YFSETQ come from the germline V gene. The CDR3 sequence is 15 residues long. The ends were cut back, 0 bases at V and 1 base at J, with 9 bases in the middle. The clonotype originates from a person aged 25-80 years with non-small cell lung cancer. The sample here was blood, taken at baseline. This chain uses TRBV5-1 with TRBJ2-3, with a tentative D call TRBD1 (6 bases). The CDR3 region is CASSLAGVGTDTQYF. The CDR3 nucleotides read TGCGCCAGCAGCTTGGCAGGGGTAGGCACAGATACGCAGTATTTT.